This T cell receptor beta chain was documented in a study of vaccination and CD4 T cells after COVID-19. Study-wide background: From HCoV-229E, HCoV-OC43, HCoV-NL63 and SARS-CoV-2, overlapping spike peptides were used to stimulate the cells.

The Oncomine TCR Beta short-read assay sequenced DNA from cultured CD4+ T cells. The genomic DNA was obtained from cultured CD4+ T cells by extraction with the QIAamp micro DNA kit. Each CDR3 protein is one row after TCRdb ran MiXCR on the PCR reads. The sample lists around 20,000 distinct CDR3 sequences; roughly two fifths were seen once. In germline, CDR1 is SGHTS, CDR2 YDEGEE. The junction had 5 bases not matched to a gene; V was cut back by 1 base and J by 9 bases. The CDR3 covers 14 residues. The time point here: late sampling 161 to 241 days after vaccination in a few convalescent patients. Treatment noted: approximately 11-day PBMC culture with coronavirus spike peptide pools or control peptides (ViraFEST assay). PBMCs, plated at around 1.9 million per well, were grown in the presence of around 10 IU/ml IL-2 and 10 ug/ml peptide pools. A word on this clonotype: Its specificity is unknown.

The gene calls are TRBV5-8 and TRBJ2-1; 9 bases fit TRBD2. This receptor was obtained from a human donor who had recovered from COVID-19. The starting material was CD4+ T cells from blood, cultured in vitro, obtained about 7 months after SARS-CoV-2 vaccination. The CDR3, as DNA: TGTGCCAGCAGCTTGATGCTAGCGGGAAGTGAGCAGTTCTTC. Its translation: CASSLMLAGSEQFF.